This T cell receptor beta chain was retrieved from a study of OX40 agonist ivuxolimab in advanced cancers. Background on the whole study: The costimulatory receptor OX40 (CD134) was targeted by ivuxolimab, a fully human IgG2 agonistic monoclonal antibody. Of the roughly 54 dose-escalation patients, hepatocellular carcinoma was present in about 20, melanoma in approximately 15, renal cell carcinoma in 9 and head and neck cancer in 9. The paper covers the monotherapy dose-escalation part of the phase I ivuxolimab trial, which included N = 52 patients. Intravenous ivuxolimab was administered to patients every 2 weeks at six dose levels: 0.01, 0.1, 0.3, 1.5, 3 and 10 mg/kg. The point of sequencing TCRbeta in the periphery was to test whether ivuxolimab changed TCR sequence diversity and drove clonal T-cell expansion. Patients were allowed to have had prior anti-PD-1, anti-PD-L1 or anti-CTLA-4 therapy, and approximately 40% of the dose-escalation patients had previously received checkpoint inhibitors. Partial responses occurred in three dose-escalation patients, of whom one had hepatocellular carcinoma and two had cutaneous melanoma. In the dose-escalation cohort, roughly four fifths of patients were male, and the mean age was approximately 60 years, with a range of about 23 to 80. Beyond this particular receptor, the publication reports: In partial responders in the 0.1-3.0 mg/kg groups, normalized peripheral clonal expansion was found to be among the lowest, especially among CD8+ T cells. Low levels of normalized T-cell clonal expansion were also seen in some patients who did not respond. At doses from 0.1 to 3.0 mg/kg, clonal expansion was seen in both CD4+ and CD8+ blood T cells between baseline and week 6. On average, CD8+ T cells showed more expanded clones than CD4+ T cells after ivuxolimab. The antigen specificity of the clonally expanded peripheral T cells was not determined.

Via the germline V gene (reference sequence), CDR1 is SGHNT and CDR2 YYREEE. Its CDR3 holds 16 amino acids, cysteine through phenylalanine. The read is trimmed to its CDR3 DNA, 48 bases read in frame from base 1. Germline trimming amounts to 1 base on V and 7 bases on J, with 5 as the count of junction bases outside the gene matches. A remark on this clone: No cognate antigen has been identified for it. Base qualities are missing; no much larger clone stands one base away.

Genomic DNA was isolated from the sorted cells so that the TCRbeta CDR3 region could be sequenced. TCRbeta CDR3 regions were sequenced using the immunoSEQ Assay. Entries here come from immuneACCESS through TCRdb and include only in-frame sequences with V and J called. Some clones fail to appear in such tables; in the studies checked, an unresolved V gene covers under half of the shortfall, and the cause of the remainder is unknown. Counted in this sample were more than 65,000 clones; approximately 91% of them appeared once. The top ten constitute more than 0.6% of the sample. Patients with autoimmune disease history or receiving systemic immunosuppression were excluded from the trial. Peripheral blood for TCR sequencing was collected from all dose cohorts at baseline, on cycle 4 day 1, and on cycle 7 day 1. The samples were drawn from a first-in-human, open-label, multicenter phase I dose-escalation trial of ivuxolimab. Adults with locally advanced or metastatic head and neck squamous cell, hepatocellular, melanoma or renal cell carcinoma were enrolled in the trial. Before TCR sequencing, CD4+ T cells and CD8+ T cells were sorted from peripheral blood as separate populations.

Sequenced here: CD4+ or CD8+ T cells sorted from blood, sampled in a trial of the OX40 agonist ivuxolimab. The V and J genes are TRBV5-4 and TRBJ2-2, with 12 central nucleotides matching TRBD2. This TCR derives from an adult with an advanced solid tumor such as melanoma, head and neck, liver or kidney cancer. This receptor carries the CDR3 CASSLPSGRANGELFF. The DNA sequence follows: TGTGCCAGCAGCTTGCCTAGCGGGAGGGCCAACGGGGAGCTGTTTTTT.